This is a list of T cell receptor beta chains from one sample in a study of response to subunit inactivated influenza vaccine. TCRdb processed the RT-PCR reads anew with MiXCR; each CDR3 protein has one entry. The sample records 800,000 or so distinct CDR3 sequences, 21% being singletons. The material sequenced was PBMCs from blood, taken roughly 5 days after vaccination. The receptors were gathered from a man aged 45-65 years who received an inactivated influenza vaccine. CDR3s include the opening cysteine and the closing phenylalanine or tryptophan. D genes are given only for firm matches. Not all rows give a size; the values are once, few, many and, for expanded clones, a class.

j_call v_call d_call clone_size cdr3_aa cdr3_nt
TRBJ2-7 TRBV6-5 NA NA CASSYAGAGYEQYF TGTGCCAGCAGTTACGCGGGGGCAGGGTACGAGCAGTACTTC
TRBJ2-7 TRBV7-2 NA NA CASSLGNTGTRLYEQYF TGTGCCAGCAGCTTAGGCAATACAGGGACCAGACTCTACGAGCAGTACTTC
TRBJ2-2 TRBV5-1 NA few CASSQREYGELFF TGCGCCAGCAGCCAGAGAGAGTACGGGGAGCTGTTTTTT
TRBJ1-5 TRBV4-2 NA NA CASSQEGQVSNQPQHF TGTGCCAGCAGCCAAGAGGGGCAGGTTAGCAATCAGCCCCAGCATTTT
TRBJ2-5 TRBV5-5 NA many CASSPRHTYQETQYF TGTGCCAGCAGCCCTCGACACACGTACCAAGAGACCCAGTACTTC
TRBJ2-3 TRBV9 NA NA CASSVVGADYSTDTQYF TGTGCCAGCAGCGTAGTTGGAGCGGACTATAGCACAGATACGCAGTATTTT
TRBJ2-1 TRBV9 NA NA CASSVGDWGREQFF TGTGCCAGCAGCGTCGGGGACTGGGGCAGGGAGCAGTTCTTC
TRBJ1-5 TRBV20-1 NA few CSAYRASYGQPQHF TGCAGTGCTTACCGGGCCAGTTACGGGCAGCCCCAGCATTTT
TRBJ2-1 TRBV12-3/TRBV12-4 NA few CASSPTEGAYNEQFF TGTGCCAGCAGCCCGACGGAGGGCGCCTACAATGAGCAGTTCTTC
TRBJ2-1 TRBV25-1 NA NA CASSFFDEQFF TGTGCCAGCAGTTTCTTTGATGAGCAGTTCTTC
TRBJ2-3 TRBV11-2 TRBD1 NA CASSLVARGLKDTQYF TGTGCCAGCAGCTTAGTGGCCAGGGGGTTGAAAGATACGCAGTATTTT
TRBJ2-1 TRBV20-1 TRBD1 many CSARDRGQPNNEQFF TGCAGTGCTAGAGATCGGGGACAGCCTAACAATGAGCAGTTCTTC
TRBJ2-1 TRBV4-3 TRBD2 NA CASSQELTSGLGDQFF TGCGCCAGCAGCCAAGAGCTGACTAGCGGCCTCGGAGACCAGTTCTTC
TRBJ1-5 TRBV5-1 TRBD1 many CASSPGTGGNQPQHF TGTGCCAGCAGTCCCGGGACAGGGGGAAATCAGCCCCAGCATTTT
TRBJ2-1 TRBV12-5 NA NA CASGSAGSAEQFF TGTGCTAGTGGTTCAGCGGGCAGCGCCGAGCAGTTCTTC
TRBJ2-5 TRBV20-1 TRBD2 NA CSAGIFAGVETQYF TGCAGTGCTGGTATTTTTGCGGGGGTTGAGACCCAGTACTTC
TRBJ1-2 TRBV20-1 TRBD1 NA CSAREGGGATHGYTF TGCAGTGCTAGAGAAGGGGGCGGGGCTACCCATGGCTACACCTTC
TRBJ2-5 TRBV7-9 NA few CASSLLSDRETQYF TGTGCCAGCAGCTTACTATCGGACAGAGAGACCCAGTACTTC
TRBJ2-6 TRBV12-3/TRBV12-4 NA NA CASSLDSFRSGANVLTF TGTGCCAGCAGTTTAGACAGCTTCCGCTCTGGGGCCAACGTCCTGACTTTC
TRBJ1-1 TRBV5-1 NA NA CASATNRARRAEAFF TGCGCCAGCGCAACGAACAGGGCCCGAAGGGCTGAAGCTTTCTTT
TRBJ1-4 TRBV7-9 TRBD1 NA CASSSWGQGNEKLFF TGTGCCAGCAGCTCTTGGGGACAGGGAAATGAAAAACTGTTTTTT
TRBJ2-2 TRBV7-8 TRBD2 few CASSVSGTSGALTSGELFF TGTGCCAGCAGCGTCAGCGGGACTAGCGGGGCACTGACCTCCGGGGAGCTGTTTTTT
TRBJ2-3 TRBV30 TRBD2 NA CAWSMASGTDTQYF TGTGCCTGGAGTATGGCTAGCGGGACAGATACGCAGTATTTT
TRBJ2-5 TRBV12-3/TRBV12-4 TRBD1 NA CASSPQGQGAGETQYF TGTGCCAGCAGTCCCCAGGGACAGGGGGCCGGAGAGACCCAGTACTTC
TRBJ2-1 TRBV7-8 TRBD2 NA CASSLVLAGRAEQFF TGTGCCAGCAGCTTAGTGTTAGCGGGAAGAGCTGAGCAGTTCTTC
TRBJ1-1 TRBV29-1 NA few CSVCMGMNTEAFF TGCAGCGTGTGCATGGGGATGAACACTGAAGCTTTCTTT
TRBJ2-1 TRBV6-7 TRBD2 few CASSPTLRESGDNEQFF TGTGCCAGCAGTCCGACCCTGCGGGAGTCGGGCGACAATGAGCAGTTCTTC
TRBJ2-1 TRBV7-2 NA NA CASSFGQNNEQFF TGTGCCAGCAGCTTCGGGCAGAACAATGAGCAGTTCTTC
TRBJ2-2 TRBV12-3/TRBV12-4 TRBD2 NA CASRLGLAGVTGELFF TGTGCCAGCAGGCTGGGACTAGCGGGAGTTACCGGGGAGCTGTTTTTT
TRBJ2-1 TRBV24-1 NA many CATSDVSIAYNEQFF TGTGCCACCAGTGATGTATCTATAGCTTACAATGAGCAGTTCTTC
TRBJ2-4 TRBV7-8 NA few CASSPQRVARDIQYF TGTGCCAGCAGCCCCCAGCGGGTGGCCAGAGACATTCAGTACTTC
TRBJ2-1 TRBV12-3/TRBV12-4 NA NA CASSLDPDSYNEQFF TGTGCCAGCAGTTTGGACCCGGACAGCTACAATGAGCAGTTCTTC
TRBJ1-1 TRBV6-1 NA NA CATKKAGAVVNTEAFF TGTGCCACCAAAAAGGCGGGGGCCGTTGTGAACACTGAAGCTTTCTTT
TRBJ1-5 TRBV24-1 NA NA CATSDSGGAGREVSNQPQHF TGTGCCACCAGTGACTCCGGAGGGGCAGGGAGAGAGGTGAGCAATCAGCCCCAGCATTTT
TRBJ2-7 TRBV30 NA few CAWCPRLSSYEQYF TGTGCCTGGTGCCCCCGACTAAGCTCCTACGAGCAGTACTTC
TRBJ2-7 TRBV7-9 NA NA CASSLGFAAYEQYF TGTGCCAGCAGCTTAGGGTTCGCAGCCTACGAGCAGTACTTC
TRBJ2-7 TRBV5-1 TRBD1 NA CASSVQGPYEQYF TGCGCCAGCAGCGTACAGGGGCCCTACGAGCAGTACTTC
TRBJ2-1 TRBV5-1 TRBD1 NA CASSLVGQDYNEQFF TGCGCCAGCAGCTTGGTCGGACAGGATTACAATGAGCAGTTCTTC
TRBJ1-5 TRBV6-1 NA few CASSESDRSYQPQHF TGTGCCAGCAGTGAAAGCGACAGGTCCTATCAGCCCCAGCATTTT
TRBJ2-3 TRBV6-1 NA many CASTRDLTDTQYF TGTGCCAGCACCCGAGATTTGACAGATACGCAGTATTTT
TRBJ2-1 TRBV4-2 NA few CASSQRTADRGREQFF TGTGCCAGCAGCCAACGGACTGCGGATCGGGGTCGTGAGCAGTTCTTC